This T cell receptor (beta chain) appears in the sequencing data of a study of graft-versus-host responses after intestinal transplantation. Study details: Recipients across the board were started on anti-thymocyte globulin induction, then kept on tacrolimus and steroids for about 3 years.

Generated by immunoSEQ multiplex PCR, the TCRdb table keeps only in-frame clones and is missing some. The sample carries about 86,000 clones, roughly 90% recorded once. Study-wide points: The authors found GvH clones in recipient marrow, some appearing first in ileum or blood. Individuals who had graft-donor T cell macrochimerism had allografts that showed high graft-versus-host to host-versus-graft clonal ratios. Declines in HvG clones occurring early post-transplant were associated with peak circulating GvH clone levels.

Germline assignment: CDR1 LGHNA and CDR2 YSLEER. V lost 0 bases and J 0 bases, leaving 6 bases between the germline ends. This CDR3 comprises 15 residues. A word on this clone: The target antigen is unknown.

This specimen was unstimulated CD8+ T cells sorted from spleen or lymph node cells, taken before intestinal transplant. This chain connects TRBV4-3 to TRBJ2-1, with D tentatively TRBD2 (6 bases). The source of this sequence is a human donor who received an intestinal transplant. The CDR3 loop is CASSQDGSSYNEQFF. The CDR3 nucleotides are TGCGCCAGCAGCCAAGACGGGAGCTCCTACAATGAGCAGTTCTTC.